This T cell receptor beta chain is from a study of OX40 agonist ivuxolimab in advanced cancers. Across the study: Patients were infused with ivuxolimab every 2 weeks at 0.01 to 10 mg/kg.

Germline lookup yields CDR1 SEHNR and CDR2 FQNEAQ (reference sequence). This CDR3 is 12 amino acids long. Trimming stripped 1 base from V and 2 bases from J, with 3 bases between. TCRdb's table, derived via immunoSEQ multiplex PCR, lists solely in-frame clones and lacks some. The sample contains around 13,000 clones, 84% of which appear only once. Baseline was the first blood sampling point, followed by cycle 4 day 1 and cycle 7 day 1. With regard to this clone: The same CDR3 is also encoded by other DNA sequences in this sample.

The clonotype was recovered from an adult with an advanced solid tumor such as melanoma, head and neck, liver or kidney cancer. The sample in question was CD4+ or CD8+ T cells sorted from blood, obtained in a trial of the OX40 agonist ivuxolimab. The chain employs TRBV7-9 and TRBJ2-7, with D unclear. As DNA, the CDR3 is TGTGCCAGCAGCTTAGGGACCTACGAGCAGTACTTC. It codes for CASSLGTYEQYF.